The present T cell receptor (beta chain) was sequenced within a study of blood T cell repertoires in COVID-19. Whole-study context: Acute and convalescent COVID-19 specimens originated in the United States, Italy and Spain. Sources were T cells, B-cell-depleted T cells, or PBMCs; the material itself was cDNA or gDNA.

Seattle cases were enrolled at active infection and followed longitudinally. This clone was recorded only once. Authors' data handling: Estimates of nucleated cell counts were drawn from the amplification of reference gene primers. Assay: immunoSEQ multiplex PCR; the TCRdb copy retains only in-frame clones and omits some. V, J and clone size were drawn from that table, and D and trimming were deduced from the DNA. The data hold 200,000 to 250,000 clones, with approximately 85% observed a single time. The junction had 5 bases not matched to a gene; V was cut back by 0 bases and J by 5 bases. The CDR3 loop spans 15 amino acids. Germline CDR1 reads MNHEY; CDR2 reads SVGEGT.

The J gene is TRBJ2-7, the V gene TRBV6-2 or TRBV6-3; 9 nucleotides match TRBD1. The sample consisted of peripheral blood. The clonotype was recovered from a woman in her 70s with COVID-19, enrolled during active disease. The CDR3 here is CASSYSGQGKNEQYF. The CDR3 coding sequence is TGTGCCAGCAGTTACTCGGGACAGGGAAAGAACGAGCAGTACTTC.